What follows are 24 T cell receptor beta chains derived from one specimen sequenced in a study of T cell responses to AZD1222 COVID-19 vaccine. The protocol was immunoSEQ multiplex PCR, while the TCRdb copy is restricted to in-frame clones and leaves out a portion. The table shows roughly 140,000 clones, with about 90% occurring only once. Sequences were derived from peripheral blood, sampled 28 days after the second AZD1222 dose. All receptors come from an adult who received the AZD1222 COVID-19 vaccine.

CDR3: CASSEVGGGQPQHF. The CDR3 DNA follows: TGTGCCAGCAGTGAAGTAGGGGGCGGTCAGCCCCAGCATTTT. The chain employs TRBV2 and TRBJ1-5, with 7 bases lining up with TRBD1. Germline-derived CDR1 and CDR2 are SNHLY and FYNNEI. The CDR3 has 14 residues. V lost 1 base to trimming and J lost 6 bases; unmatched junction nucleotides: 3.

The chain has TRBV19 and TRBJ2-3; perhaps D is TRBD1 or TRBD2 (5 bases each). The V end lost 5 bases, the J end lost 4 bases, and 13 bases lay between the germline ends. This CDR3 is built from 14 residues. Germline-derived CDR1 and CDR2 are LNHDA and SQIVND (reference sequence). Written as DNA, the CDR3 is TGTGCCAGTAGTCCAGGGACGCCACCAGATACGCAGTATTTT. Protein: CASSPGTPPDTQYF.

In this sample, this clone turned up once. This chain uses TRBV4-2 with TRBJ2-2; D not resolved. With 0 bases removed from V and 4 bases from J, the gap between germline ends came to 12 bases. The germline V gene has CDR1 LGHNA and CDR2 YNFKEQ. This CDR3 is built from 16 residues. Written as DNA, the CDR3 is TGTGCCAGCAGCCAAGATGCGCAAGCGTTCACCGGGGAGCTGTTTTTT. Its translation: CASSQDAQAFTGELFF.

The sample holds one count of this clone. This chain connects TRBV5-8 to TRBJ2-7, with a weak D call TRBD2 (5 bases). Germline CDR1 SGHTS, CDR2 YDEGEE. V dropped 0 bases and J dropped 6 bases, with 7 bases sitting between them. The CDR3 length is 12 residues. The CDR3: CASSLDGIEQYV. The CDR3 coding sequence is TGTGCCAGCAGCTTGGACGGGATCGAGCAGTACGTC.

V and J are TRBV10-2 and TRBJ2-1; the match to TRBD2 covers 13 bases. Germline loops: CDR1 WSHSY, CDR2 SAAADI. The V gene end was trimmed by 7 bases and the J gene end by 9 bases; junction bases not matched to a gene: 6. The CDR3 loop spans 14 amino acids. The DNA of the CDR3 is TGCGCCAGCAATGGACTAGCGGGAGTTACTGAGCAGTTCTTC. This codes for CASNGLAGVTEQFF.

This chain uses TRBV5-1 with TRBJ2-3; D is ambiguous. This CDR3 has 14 residues. Germline CDR1 and CDR2: SGHRS and YFSETQ. V gave up 2 bases and J gave up 1 base, with 8 bases separating them. CDR3 sequence (DNA): TGCGCCAGCAGCTTAAGGCAGGGCACAGATACGCAGTATTTT. Its protein product is CASSLRQGTDTQYF.

The rearrangement joins TRBV4-1 to TRBJ1-6; 9 nucleotides match TRBD1. CDR3 length equals 15 residues. J gave up 8 bases and V 2 bases, and 4 bases lay outside the gene matches. The germline CDR1 and CDR2 sequences are MGHRA and YSYEKL. CDR3 sequence: CASSQKGQGDSPLHF. Here the CDR3 DNA reads TGCGCCAGCAGCCAAAAGGGACAGGGTGATTCACCCCTCCACTTT.

V is TRBV2 and J is TRBJ2-3; D might be TRBD1 or TRBD2, each matching 5 bases. This CDR3 region has 13 residues. V lost 5 bases, J lost 2 bases, and 8 bases lay in between. Germline V gene lookup returns CDR1 SNHLY and CDR2 FYNNEI. This chain's CDR3 is CASSPGPTDTQYF. The CDR3 DNA sequence: TGTGCCAGCAGTCCGGGACCCACAGATACGCAGTATTTT.

This chain links TRBV25-1 with TRBJ1-4, with 7 positions matching TRBD1. This CDR3 region has 16 residues. Unmatched junction bases numbered 10, after V lost 5 bases and J lost 4 bases. The germline V gene encodes CDR1 MGHDK and CDR2 SYGVNS. In nucleotides, the CDR3 is TGTGCCAGCAGTCCCATAGAGGGGACAGTTAATGAAAAACTGTTTTTT. Its translation is CASSPIEGTVNEKLFF. The full variable domain, completed using reference TRBV25-1 and TRBJ1-4, is EADIYQTPRYLVIGTGKKITLECSQTMGHDKMYWYQQDPGMELHLIHYSYGVNSTEKGDLSSESTVSRIRTEHFPLTLESARPSHTSQYLCASSPIEGTVNEKLFFGSGTQLSVL.

CDR3 in amino acids: CASKKTGSYGYTF. CDR3 DNA: TGTGCCAGCAAAAAAACCGGGAGCTATGGCTACACCTTC. The chain couples TRBV27 to TRBJ1-2; no reliable D call. V dropped 7 bases and J dropped 4 bases, with 13 bases sitting between them. The CDR3 spans 13 residues. Germline V lookup: CDR1 MNHEY, CDR2 SMNVEV (reference sequence).

The rearrangement uses TRBV19 and TRBJ1-5, with 7 bases that match TRBD1. Trimming cost V 10 bases and J 1 base; bases outside gene matches: 10. Germline CDR1 LNHDA, CDR2 SQIVND (reference sequence). The CDR3 totals 15 residues. The CDR3 coding sequence is TGTGCCACTAAGAGACAGGGTGGGAGCAATCAGCCCCAGCATTTT. Translated: CATKRQGGSNQPQHF.

The chain joins TRBV7-8 to TRBJ1-2; D may be TRBD1 (5 bases). Germline CDR1 and CDR2: SGHVS and FQNEAQ. V dropped 2 bases and J dropped 7 bases, with 14 bases sitting between them. The CDR3 is made up of 14 amino acids. The chain's CDR3 is CASSLRGRVGGYTF. CDR3 coding DNA: TGTGCCAGCAGCTTACGGGGCAGGGTTGGTGGCTACACCTTC.

V usage is TRBV5-1 and J usage is TRBJ1-3; D remains unclear. This CDR3 region has 14 residues. Germline-derived CDR1 and CDR2 are SGHRS and YFSETQ. Trimming shortened V by 4 bases and J by 1 base, and 9 bases separated the two germline ends. The CDR3 sequence: CASSPPGSGNTIYF. The CDR3 DNA reads as TGCGCCAGCAGCCCCCCGGGGTCTGGAAACACCATATATTTT.

The chain joins TRBV6-5 to TRBJ1-1, with 8 bases matching TRBD1. Germline values: CDR1 MNHEY, CDR2 SVGAGI. J lost 8 bases, V lost 5 bases, and 13 bases had no gene match. This CDR3 contains 15 residues. The CDR3 DNA reads as TGTGCCAGCAGTCCTGCCGGACAGGGCGGGGACGAAGCTTTCTTT. Protein sequence: CASSPAGQGGDEAFF.

The CDR3 nucleotides read TGTGCCAGCAGCCAATTGGGGGGGCACCAGCCCCAGCATTTT. Amino acid sequence: CASSQLGGHQPQHF. The chain uses TRBV6-2 or TRBV6-3 and TRBJ1-5; maybe TRBD1 (6 bases). The germline CDR1 and CDR2 sequences are MNHEY and SVGEGT. V was shortened by 6 bases and J by 7 bases, with 16 bases between the two germline ends. The CDR3 has 14 amino acids.

The CDR3 sequence: CASSFKGGNSPLHF. The CDR3 DNA is TGTGCCAGCAGCTTCAAGGGAGGGAATTCACCCCTCCACTTT. This chain links TRBV5-4 with TRBJ1-6, with D uncertain. The germline V and J ends were trimmed by 2 bases and 7 bases, with 10 bases remaining between them. The CDR3 spans 14 residues. The germline gives CDR1 SGHNT, CDR2 YYREEE (reference sequence). Combining the CDR3 with reference TRBV5-4 and TRBJ1-6 gives the whole variable domain ETGVTQSPTHLIKTRGQQVTLRCSSQSGHNTVSWYQQALGQGPQFIFQYYREEENGRGNFPPRFSGLQFPNYSSELNVNALELDDSALYLCASSFKGGNSPLHFGNGTRLTVT.

This clone appeared once. The V gene is TRBV19, the J gene TRBJ1-2, with 10 bases matching TRBD1. Trimming took 7 bases from V and 3 from J; bases not matched to a gene: 8. This CDR3 comprises 15 residues. From germline, CDR1 is LNHDA and CDR2 SQIVND (reference sequence). CDR3 in amino acids: CASNPGQGGDYGYTF. CDR3 coding DNA: TGTGCCAGTAACCCTGGACAGGGGGGGGACTATGGCTACACCTTC.

This clone was counted a single time. The rearrangement joins TRBV6-6 to TRBJ1-2; tentatively, D is TRBD1 (5 bases). CDR3 size: 15 residues. The V end was cut by 4 bases, the J end by 2 bases, with 14 bases between. Germline V gives CDR1 MNHNY, CDR2 SVGAGI (reference sequence). This chain's CDR3 is CASSSYSGQNYGYTF. The CDR3 bases are TGTGCCAGCAGTTCCTACTCGGGGCAGAACTATGGCTACACCTTC.

V gene TRBV10-3 combines with J gene TRBJ1-2; D possibly corresponds to TRBD1 (5 bases). Trimming removed 3 bases from V and 4 bases from J, with 12 bases in between. The CDR3 sequence is 14 residues long. Germline loops: CDR1 ENHRY, CDR2 SYGVKD. The CDR3 DNA follows: TGTGCCATCAGTGACAACTCAGGGTTCTATGGCTACACCTTC. Amino acids: CAISDNSGFYGYTF.

The genes are TRBV4-1 and TRBJ2-1; the D is unclear. CDR1 MGHRA and CDR2 YSYEKL come from the germline V gene. The CDR3 loop spans 17 amino acids. V was clipped by 1 base and J by 1 base, with 14 bases between them. The CDR3 coding sequence is TGCGCCAGCAGCCAAGTCCTAGGGTATGATTCCTACAATGAGCAGTTCTTC. Translating it yields CASSQVLGYDSYNEQFF.

The chain has TRBV5-4 and TRBJ1-1, with D maybe TRBD1 (5 bases). Per germline, CDR1 SGHNT and CDR2 YYREEE (reference sequence). This CDR3 is 14 amino acids long. The V and J ends lost 4 bases and 0 bases respectively, with 10 bases between them. The CDR3 sequence: CASSQGSLNTEAFF. CDR3 bases: TGTGCCAGCAGCCAGGGCAGCTTGAACACTGAAGCTTTCTTT.

The rearrangement links TRBV7-2 to TRBJ1-4; TRBD1 matches 8 bases. Germline CDR1 reads SGHTA; CDR2 reads FQGNSA. The CDR3 covers 18 residues. Germline trimming cut 2 bases from V and 7 bases from J; bases unmatched to any gene: 15. The CDR3 nucleotides are TGTGCCAGCAGCTTACAGGGGGCGCATCGGGTAGGACCTGAAAAACTGTTTTTT. This sequence encodes CASSLQGAHRVGPEKLFF.

The chain uses TRBV7-8 and TRBJ2-3; tentatively, D is TRBD2 (5 bases). The CDR3 totals 17 residues. Trimming shortened V by 5 bases and J by 4 bases, and 22 bases separated the two germline ends. The V gene's germline CDR1 is SGHVS and CDR2 FQNEAQ. Here the CDR3 reads CASSLESSGEKSDTQYF. The CDR3 DNA is TGTGCCAGCAGCCTGGAATCGAGCGGAGAGAAATCAGATACGCAGTATTTT.

V is TRBV3-1 (or the pseudogene TRBV3-2) and J is TRBJ2-4; 7 bases fit TRBD1. The V and J ends lost 3 bases and 0 bases, in that order; junction bases with no gene match: 8. Germline V CDR1 and CDR2: LGHDT, YNNKEL (reference sequence). This CDR3 has 17 residues. The CDR3 nucleotides are TGTGCCAGCAGCCACGGACAGGAGTCACTAGCCAAAAACATTCAGTACTTC. Translating it yields CASSHGQESLAKNIQYF.